Included here is one T cell receptor beta chain sequence, with context. Its target is unknown. This sample was included in a study of radiation and T cells in renal cell carcinoma. Whole-study findings and limits: Baseline intratumoral clonotype presence is unknown without pretreatment biopsies.

The repertoire was sequenced with immunoSEQ multiplex PCR; TCRdb's copy has only in-frame clones and lacks some. The table lists under 65,000 clones, more than 60% of them singletons. The CDR3 has 15 residues. The junction had 7 bases not matched to a gene; V was cut back by 3 bases and J by 4 bases. Per the germline V gene, CDR1 is SGDLS and CDR2 is YYNGEE. Stated time point: baseline pretreatment blood. Noted treatment: 15 Gy SBRT to primary tumor, nephrectomy 4 weeks later. Blood was sampled at baseline, 2 weeks and 4 weeks after SBRT. The tumor was a clear cell renal cell carcinoma. Specimen: blood, collected from a patient whose treatment included radiotherapy and nephrectomy. The chain combines TRBV9 with TRBJ2-5, with 9 bases matching TRBD2. The TCR comes from a man between 60 and 75 years old with renal cell carcinoma. The CDR3 protein is CASSALAGVAETQYF. CDR3 DNA sequence: TGTGCCAGCAGCGCCTTAGCGGGAGTCGCAGAGACCCAGTACTTC. Full variable domain (outside the CDR3, taken from reference TRBV9 and TRBJ2-5): DSGVTQTPKHLITATGQRVTLRCSPRSGDLSVYWYQQSLDQGLQFLIQYYNGEERAKGNILERFSAQQFPDLHSELNLSSLELGDSALYFCASSALAGVAETQYFGPGTRLLVL.